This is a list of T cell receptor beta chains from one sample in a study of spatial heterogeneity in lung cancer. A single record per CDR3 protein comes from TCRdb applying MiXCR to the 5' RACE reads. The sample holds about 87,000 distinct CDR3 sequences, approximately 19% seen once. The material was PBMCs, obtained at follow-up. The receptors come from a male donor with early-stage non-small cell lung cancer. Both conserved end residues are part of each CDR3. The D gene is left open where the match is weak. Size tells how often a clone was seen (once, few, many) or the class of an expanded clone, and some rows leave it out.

TGCGCCAGCATGCTCGGGGGCGTAAGTACTGAAGCTTTCTTT | CASMLGGVSTEAFF | few | . | TRBJ1-1 | TRBV5-1
TGCAGCGTTGATCTTGGACAGGGGAGCGTCTGCCACTTC | CSVDLGQGSVCHF | few | TRBD1 | TRBJ1-2 | TRBV29-1
TGCGCCAGCATTCCGTCAGGGAATGAGCAGTTCTTC | CASIPSGNEQFF | . | . | TRBJ2-1 | TRBV23-1
TGTGCCGCCGCGACCTATAGCAATCAGCCCCAGCATTTT | CAAATYSNQPQHF | few | . | TRBJ1-5 | TRBV2
TGCAGCGTTGAAACAGGGGAGAGAGGAAACACCATATATTTT | CSVETGERGNTIYF | . | TRBD1 | TRBJ1-3 | TRBV29-1
TGTGCCAGCAGTTCTGGACAGCATATTAACTATGGCTACACCTTC | CASSSGQHINYGYTF | few | . | TRBJ1-2 | TRBV6-5
TGCAGTGCTAGGCCACAGGGACTTTATAATTCACCCCTCCACTTT | CSARPQGLYNSPLHF | few | . | TRBJ1-6 | TRBV20-1
TGTGCCAGCAGCCAAGGGCCCCAGGGACCCCTCCACTTT | CASSQGPQGPLHF | few | . | TRBJ1-6 | TRBV3-1
TGCAGTGCTAAAAGGACAGGGATCGGACAGCCCCAGCATTTT | CSAKRTGIGQPQHF | many | TRBD1 | TRBJ1-5 | TRBV20-1
TGTGCCAGCAGTCAACACCGGGACTTAAATTCACCCCTCCACTTT | CASSQHRDLNSPLHF | . | . | TRBJ1-6 | TRBV2
TGTGCCAGCAGTAATTCCGGGACAGACTATGGCTACACCTTC | CASSNSGTDYGYTF | . | TRBD1 | TRBJ1-2 | TRBV6-1
TGCAGTGCTAGAGAACCCGCAGGGGGCTCAGGTCAGCCCCAGCATTTT | CSAREPAGGSGQPQHF | few | TRBD1 | TRBJ1-5 | TRBV20-1
TGCGCCAGCAGCCAAGAACGGGCTCAGCCCCAGCATTTT | CASSQERAQPQHF | few | . | TRBJ1-5 | TRBV4-1
TGTGCCAGCAGTCGAACCGAGGCCAGCAATCAGCCCCAGCATTTT | CASSRTEASNQPQHF | . | . | TRBJ1-5 | TRBV6-6
TGTGCCAGCAGCCCTACTAGCCCCAATGAAAAACTGTTTTTT | CASSPTSPNEKLFF | . | . | TRBJ1-4 | TRBV3-1
TGTGCCAGCAGCCCAACTAGCGGGAGAACCTACGAGCAGTACTTC | CASSPTSGRTYEQYF | . | TRBD2 | TRBJ2-7 | TRBV5-4
TGTGCCACCGGAGGGACAGCCCTGAACACTGAAGCTTTCTTT | CATGGTALNTEAFF | . | TRBD1 | TRBJ1-1 | TRBV15
TGCGCCAGCAGCCAAGATTCAGGGGGCTACAATGAGCAGTTCTTC | CASSQDSGGYNEQFF | . | TRBD1 | TRBJ2-1 | TRBV4-3
TGTGCCACCAGCGTCGGGACAGGGGGCGAAGCGGAGCAGTACTTC | CATSVGTGGEAEQYF | . | TRBD1 | TRBJ2-7 | TRBV15
TGTGCCAGCAGTGAATTTGAATCCTACGAGCAGTACTTC | CASSEFESYEQYF | . | . | TRBJ2-7 | TRBV6-1
TGCGCCAGCAGCTCACCACAGGGGGCGGGCACTGAAGCTTTCTTT | CASSSPQGAGTEAFF | . | TRBD1 | TRBJ1-1 | TRBV5-1
TGTGCCAGCAGTTCGGGACAGGAAGGAAACACCATATATTTT | CASSSGQEGNTIYF | . | TRBD1 | TRBJ1-3 | TRBV6-5
TGTGCCAGCAGTTTATCCGGGGAGTCGAGCGGGACCCAGTACTTC | CASSLSGESSGTQYF | . | . | TRBJ2-5 | TRBV27
TGCGCCAGCAGCCGCGGGACAGTAGGCCCCTCTGACGAGCAGTACTTC | CASSRGTVGPSDEQYF | . | . | TRBJ2-7 | TRBV5-1
TGCAGTGCTCTCCAGCGGGGGGGCCGTAGGTTCGACAAAAACATTCAGTACTTC | CSALQRGGRRFDKNIQYF | few | TRBD2 | TRBJ2-4 | TRBV20-1